This passage covers 26 T cell receptor beta chains from one sample sequenced in a study of T-cell memory formation after mild COVID-19. TCRdb processed the 5' RACE reads anew with MiXCR; each CDR3 protein has one entry. The data contain about 470,000 distinct CDR3 sequences, 20% to 30% of them singletons. Material: PBMCs or a T cell subset sorted from them (not recorded which). Receptors originate from an adult woman who had mild COVID-19 (a few samples of this study predate the infection). Cell type and time point are not known.

A single count supports this clonotype. The J gene is TRBJ1-1, the V gene TRBV19, with D uncertain. The CDR3 extends over 14 amino acids. Trimming removed 0 bases at V and 1 base at J, with 6 bases between. Germline lookup yields CDR1 LNHDA and CDR2 SQIVND (reference sequence). CDR3 coding DNA: TGTGCCAGTAGTATAGAGTACGAGAACACTGAAGCTTTCTTT. Protein sequence: CASSIEYENTEAFF.

The table lists this clonotype with a few counts. The chain uses TRBV5-6 and TRBJ2-1; D gene ambiguous. V was clipped by 1 base and J by 7 bases, with 9 bases between them. The germline V gene encodes CDR1 SGHDT and CDR2 YYEEEE. CDR3 length: 13 amino acids. CDR3 nucleotides: TGTGCCAGCAGCTTGTACAGTCGAAATGAGCAGTTCTTC. This translates into CASSLYSRNEQFF.

The genes are TRBV18 and TRBJ2-1; 8 nucleotides line up with TRBD2. CDR3 length: 15 residues. The trim removed 1 base at V and 7 bases at J, leaving 6 bases unmatched. The germline CDR1 and CDR2 sequences are KGHSH and LQKENI. The CDR3 DNA reads as TGTGCCAGCTCACCACTAGCGGGAAAGGATAATGAGCAGTTCTTC. Its protein product is CASSPLAGKDNEQFF.

In this sample, this clonotype turned up a few times. The chain recombines TRBV6-5 with TRBJ2-3; TRBD2 aligns across 7 bases. This CDR3 has 15 residues. With 6 bases clipped from V and 6 bases from J, the junction kept 12 bases outside the gene matches. Germline V gene data show CDR1 as MNHEY and CDR2 as SVGAGI. In DNA, the CDR3 is TGTGCCAGCAGCCCGCGAGGGCGGGAGTGGGATACGCAGTATTTT. Translated: CASSPRGREWDTQYF.

V gene TRBV4-3 combines with J gene TRBJ1-1; 8 positions match TRBD1. V shed 0 bases and J 7 bases; nucleotides not matched to a gene: 7. Germline V gene lookup returns CDR1 LGHNA and CDR2 YSLEER. The length of the CDR3 is 15 residues. The CDR3 protein is CASSQEGQGYGEAFF. CDR3 DNA sequence: TGCGCCAGCAGCCAAGAAGGACAGGGCTATGGTGAAGCTTTCTTT.

This clonotype was detected ten times or more. The chain recombines TRBV20-1 with TRBJ2-7; D gene uncertain. This CDR3 comprises 12 residues. CDR1 is DFQATT, CDR2 SNEGSKA, per germline (reference sequence). Deletions cut 3 bases from V and 0 bases from J, with 6 bases between. CDR3: CSASSASYEQYF. CDR3 coding DNA: TGCAGTGCTAGTTCGGCCTCCTACGAGCAGTACTTC.

This clonotype was observed a few times. At one boundary the junction diverges from the germline segment, which might be a read error. V gene TRBV7-6 combines with J gene TRBJ1-1; D is perhaps TRBD1 (5 bases). Germline values: CDR1 SGHVS, CDR2 FNYEAQ. The CDR3 spans 13 residues. The CDR3 region is CASSHLLEGPFAF. CDR3 DNA sequence: TGTGCCAGCAGTCACCTTTTGGAGGGACCCTTTGCCTTT.

This clonotype has only a few counts. The chain joins TRBV6-5 to TRBJ1-2, with D perhaps TRBD1 (5 bases). Trimming pared 2 bases from V and 4 bases from J, leaving 8 bases between. The CDR3 covers 13 residues. Germline lookup yields CDR1 MNHEY and CDR2 SVGAGI. CDR3 protein: CASSYQGPYGYTF. The CDR3 coding sequence is TGTGCCAGCAGTTACCAGGGTCCCTATGGCTACACCTTC.

The chain has TRBV3-1 and TRBJ2-1, with 9 bases aligning to TRBD1. Germline CDR1 reads LGHDT; CDR2 reads YNNKEL (reference sequence). The CDR3 is 15 residues long. Germline trimming cut 0 bases from V and 5 bases from J; bases unmatched to any gene: 2. The CDR3 DNA reads TGTGCCAGCAGCCAAGAAGGGACAGGGCACAATGAGCAGTTCTTC. Residues: CASSQEGTGHNEQFF.

This chain connects TRBV20-1 to TRBJ2-3; D is unclear. The CDR3 totals 12 residues. Germline CDR1 DFQATT, CDR2 SNEGSKA (reference sequence). Deletions cut 0 bases from V and 4 bases from J, with 5 bases between. The CDR3 is CSARDIPDTQYF. CDR3 DNA: TGCAGTGCTAGAGATATCCCAGATACGCAGTATTTT.

In its sample, this clonotype was seen a few times. CDR3 bases: TGTGCCAGCAGTTCCGCTATCACAGGGGTTCGGGGAAACACCATATATTTT. Encoded protein: CASSSAITGVRGNTIYF. J is TRBJ1-3 and V is TRBV12-3 or TRBV12-4, with 7 bases aligning to TRBD1. The CDR3 loop spans 17 amino acids. V was pared by 4 bases and J by 4 bases, with 13 bases of the junction left unmatched.

The rearrangement uses TRBV5-1 and TRBJ1-2; TRBD1 is a possible D gene (5 bases). The CDR3 sequence is 14 residues long. CDR1 is SGHRS and CDR2 is YFSETQ in the germline V gene. Between the trimmed V and J ends, which lost 3 bases and 2 bases, there was a span of 11 bases. CDR3 DNA: TGCGCCAGCAGCTCGATGACAGCGAACTATGGCTACACCTTC. Translated, it gives CASSSMTANYGYTF.

The chain has TRBV12-3 or TRBV12-4 and TRBJ2-7; D is possibly TRBD2 (5 bases). The CDR3 is made up of 19 amino acids. Between the trimmed V and J ends, which lost 6 bases and 5 bases, there was a span of 32 bases. The CDR3 sequence: CASSTSAGAGPTRAHEQYF. Here the CDR3 DNA reads TGTGCCAGCAGCACATCGGCGGGCGCGGGCCCAACGCGCGCTCACGAGCAGTACTTC.

This clonotype came up a few times. The chain employs TRBV7-2 and TRBJ2-3; perhaps TRBD2 as D (6 bases). The CDR3 is made up of 19 amino acids. The germline V and J ends were trimmed by 4 bases and 0 bases, with 23 bases remaining between them. Looked up from germline, CDR1 is SGHTA and CDR2 is FQGNSA. The CDR3 sequence: CASSSGWWGGDPSTDTQYF. CDR3 sequence (DNA): TGTGCCAGCAGCTCAGGGTGGTGGGGCGGGGATCCGAGCACAGATACGCAGTATTTT.

The rearrangement uses TRBV3-1 and TRBJ2-7; perhaps TRBD1 as D (5 bases). Deletions cut 0 bases from V and 4 bases from J, with 13 bases between. Germline V lookup: CDR1 LGHDT, CDR2 YNNKEL (reference sequence). The CDR3 covers 15 residues. CDR3 protein: CASSQEQGTTYEQYF. As DNA, the CDR3 is TGTGCCAGCAGCCAAGAGCAGGGAACCACTTACGAGCAGTACTTC.

The rearrangement links TRBV12-3 or TRBV12-4 to TRBJ2-2; 8 bases are shared with TRBD1. Losses at the gene ends were 3 bases for V and 1 base for J; bases not matched to a gene: 7. The CDR3 is 17 residues long. The CDR3 spells CASSFLDRGRNTGELFF. The CDR3 region has the DNA TGTGCCAGCAGTTTCCTCGACAGGGGCAGGAACACCGGGGAGCTGTTTTTT.

This chain connects TRBV20-1 to TRBJ2-1, with a possible D match to TRBD2 (6 bases). CDR1 and CDR2 from the germline V gene are DFQATT and SNEGSKA (reference sequence). V was trimmed by 0 bases and J by 3 bases, leaving 15 bases between them. The CDR3 sequence is 16 residues long. The CDR3 DNA sequence: TGCAGTGCTAGAGATCTCATGGAGGGAAACTACAATGAGCAGTTCTTC. Protein: CSARDLMEGNYNEQFF.

In DNA form, the CDR3 reads TGTGCCAGCATCCCAATTAGCTCCTACGAGCAGTACTTC. Residues: CASIPISSYEQYF. The gene calls are TRBV5-5 and TRBJ2-7; D is undetermined. The V end lost 6 bases, the J end lost 0 bases, and 10 bases lay between the germline ends. There are 13 residues in the CDR3. Germline CDR1 and CDR2: SGHKS and YYEKEE (reference sequence).

J is TRBJ2-2 and V is TRBV11-2; the match to TRBD1 covers 7 bases. The germline gives CDR1 SGHAT, CDR2 FQNNGV. CDR3 length: 14 residues. With 5 bases clipped from V and 4 bases from J, the junction kept 4 bases outside the gene matches. The CDR3 loop is CASSPQGSTGELFF. The CDR3 DNA sequence: TGTGCCAGCAGCCCACAGGGGAGCACCGGGGAGCTGTTTTTT.

This clonotype was detected a few times. The chain recombines TRBV7-8 with TRBJ2-7; D possibly corresponds to TRBD1 (5 bases). CDR3 length: 17 amino acids. The germline gives CDR1 SGHVS, CDR2 FQNEAQ. Deletions cut 1 base from V and 2 bases from J, with 18 bases between. In DNA form, the CDR3 reads TGTGCCAGCAGCTTAGAGGGGCGGACCGGCGCAGCCTACGAGCAGTACTTC. Its translation is CASSLEGRTGAAYEQYF.

This clonotype was counted between two and nine times. The V call is TRBV29-1, the J call TRBJ2-3, with 7 bases lining up with TRBD1. In germline, CDR1 is SQVTM, CDR2 ANQGSEA. V lost 7 bases, J lost 4 bases, and 14 bases stayed unmatched. This CDR3 contains 15 residues. CDR3 DNA sequence: TGCAGCGGGCCGTCTCCGGACAGGTTGTCAGATACGCAGTATTTT. It translates to CSGPSPDRLSDTQYF.

This clonotype turned up a few times. The chain has TRBV20-1 and TRBJ2-1; D is possibly TRBD2 (5 bases). The germline CDR1 and CDR2 sequences are DFQATT and SNEGSKA (reference sequence). Trimming removed 5 bases at V and 0 bases at J, with 11 bases between. This CDR3 spans 14 amino acids. CDR3 nucleotide sequence: TGCAGTGCTGCGGACTTTAGCTCCTACAATGAGCAGTTCTTC. Its translation: CSAADFSSYNEQFF.

The chain recombines TRBV3-1 with TRBJ2-2; possible D gene TRBD1, 5 bases. The germline gives CDR1 LGHDT, CDR2 YNNKEL (reference sequence). This CDR3 has 14 amino acids. The V end was cut by 0 bases, the J end by 5 bases, with 7 bases between. CDR3 loop: CASSQDGQTGELFF. The DNA for the CDR3 is TGTGCCAGCAGCCAAGATGGACAAACCGGGGAGCTGTTTTTT.

This sequence joins TRBV24-1 and TRBJ2-5; TRBD1 agrees at 8 bases. This CDR3 spans 15 amino acids. The germline gives CDR1 KGHDR, CDR2 SFDVKD. V lost 3 bases, J lost 1 base, and 3 bases stayed unmatched. CDR3 sequence: CATSDRTGPQETQYF. CDR3 nucleotides: TGTGCCACCAGTGATCGGACAGGGCCCCAAGAGACCCAGTACTTC.

This clonotype was observed a few times. The CDR3 is CATSDSLGTGARGTQYF. CDR3 nucleotides: TGTGCCACCAGTGATTCGCTCGGAACAGGTGCCCGCGGGACCCAGTACTTC. This chain links TRBV24-1 with TRBJ2-5; TRBD1 is a possible D gene (5 bases). From germline, CDR1 is KGHDR and CDR2 SFDVKD. The CDR3 length is 17 residues. V was pared by 2 bases and J by 7 bases, with 22 bases between.

This clonotype was seen a few times. The rearrangement links TRBV7-3 to TRBJ2-1; 10 nucleotides match TRBD2. The CDR3 runs 15 residues. The germline V gene encodes CDR1 SGHTA and CDR2 FQGTGA. After removal of 5 bases from V and 3 bases from J, the junction contained 4 bases not matched to a gene. The CDR3 DNA is TGTGCCAGCAGCCCTATAGCGGGGGGCTACAATGAGCAGTTCTTC. This encodes CASSPIAGGYNEQFF. Looking up the rest from reference TRBV7-3 and TRBJ2-1 gives the full variable domain: GAGVSQTPSNKVTEKGKYVELRCDPISGHTALYWYRQSLGQGPEFLIYFQGTGAADDSGLPNDRFFAVRPEGSVSTLKIQRTERGDSAVYLCASSPIAGGYNEQFFGPGTRLTVL.